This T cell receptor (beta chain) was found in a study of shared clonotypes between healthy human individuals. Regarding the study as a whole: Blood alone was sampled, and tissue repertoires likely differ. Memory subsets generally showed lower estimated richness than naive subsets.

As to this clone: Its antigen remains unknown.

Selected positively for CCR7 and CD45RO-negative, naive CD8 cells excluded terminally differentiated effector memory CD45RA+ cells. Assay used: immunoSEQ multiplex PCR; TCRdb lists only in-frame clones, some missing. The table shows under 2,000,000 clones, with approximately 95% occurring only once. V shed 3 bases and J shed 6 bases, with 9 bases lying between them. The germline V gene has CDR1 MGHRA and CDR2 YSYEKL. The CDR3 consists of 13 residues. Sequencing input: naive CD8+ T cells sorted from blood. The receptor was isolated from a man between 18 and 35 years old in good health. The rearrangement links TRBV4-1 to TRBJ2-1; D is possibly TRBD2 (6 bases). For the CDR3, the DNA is TGCGCCAGCAGCCAGGCTAGCGCCAATGAGCAGTTCTTC. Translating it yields CASSQASANEQFF.